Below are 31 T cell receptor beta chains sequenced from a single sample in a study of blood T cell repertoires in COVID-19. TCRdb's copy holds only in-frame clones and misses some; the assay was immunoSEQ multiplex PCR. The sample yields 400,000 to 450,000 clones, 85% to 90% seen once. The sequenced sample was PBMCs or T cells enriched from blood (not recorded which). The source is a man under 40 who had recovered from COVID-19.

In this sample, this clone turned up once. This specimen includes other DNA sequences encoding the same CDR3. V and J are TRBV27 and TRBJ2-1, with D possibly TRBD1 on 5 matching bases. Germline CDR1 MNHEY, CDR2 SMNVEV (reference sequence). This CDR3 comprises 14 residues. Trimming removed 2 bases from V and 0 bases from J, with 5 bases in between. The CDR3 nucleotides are TGTGCCAGCAGTTTAAGGGGCTCCTACAATGAGCAGTTCTTC. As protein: CASSLRGSYNEQFF.

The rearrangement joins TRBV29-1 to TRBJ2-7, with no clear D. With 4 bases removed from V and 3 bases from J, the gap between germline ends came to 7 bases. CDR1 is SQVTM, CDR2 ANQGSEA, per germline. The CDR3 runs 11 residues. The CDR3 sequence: CSVASDYEQYF. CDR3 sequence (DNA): TGCAGCGTTGCCTCAGACTACGAGCAGTACTTC.

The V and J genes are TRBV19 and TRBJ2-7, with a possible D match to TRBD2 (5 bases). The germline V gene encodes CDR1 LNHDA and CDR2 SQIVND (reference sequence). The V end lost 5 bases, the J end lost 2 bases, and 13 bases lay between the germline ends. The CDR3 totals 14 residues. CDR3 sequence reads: CASSARSGTYEQYF. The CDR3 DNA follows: TGTGCCAGTAGTGCCCGAAGCGGCACCTACGAGCAGTACTTC. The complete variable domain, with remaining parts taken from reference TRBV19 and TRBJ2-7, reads DGGITQSPKYLFRKEGQNVTLSCEQNLNHDAMYWYRQDPGQGLRLIYYSQIVNDFQKGDIAEGYSVSREKKESFPLTVTSAQKNPTAFYLCASSARSGTYEQYFGPGTRLTVT.

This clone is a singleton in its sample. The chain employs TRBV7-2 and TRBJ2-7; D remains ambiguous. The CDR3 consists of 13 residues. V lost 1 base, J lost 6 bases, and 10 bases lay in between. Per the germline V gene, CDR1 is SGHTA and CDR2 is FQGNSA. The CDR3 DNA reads TGTGCCAGCAGCTTAGAGAACGGTTTCGAGCAGTACTTC. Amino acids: CASSLENGFEQYF. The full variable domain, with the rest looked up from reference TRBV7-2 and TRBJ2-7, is GAGVSQSPSNKVTEKGKDVELRCDPISGHTALYWYRQSLGQGLEFLIYFQGNSAPDKSGLPSDRFSAERTGGSVSTLTIQRTQQEDSAVYLCASSLENGFEQYFGPGTRLTVT.

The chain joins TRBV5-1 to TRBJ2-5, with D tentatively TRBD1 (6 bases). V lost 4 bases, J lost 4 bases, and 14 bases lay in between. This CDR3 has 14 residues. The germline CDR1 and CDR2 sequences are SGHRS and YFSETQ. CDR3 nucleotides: TGCGCCAGCAGCCAAGGACAGTCGGGAGAGACCCAGTACTTC. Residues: CASSQGQSGETQYF.

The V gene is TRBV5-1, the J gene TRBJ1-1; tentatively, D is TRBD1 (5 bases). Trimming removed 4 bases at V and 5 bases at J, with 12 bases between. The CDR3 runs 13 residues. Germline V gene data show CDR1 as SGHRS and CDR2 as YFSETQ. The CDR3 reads CASSGNRGTEAFF. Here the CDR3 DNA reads TGCGCCAGCAGCGGGAACCGGGGGACTGAAGCTTTCTTT.

As DNA, the CDR3 is TGTGCCAGCAGCTTAGGGGGCGGGAGTCGAGGAGATACGCAGTATTTT. This codes for CASSLGGGSRGDTQYF. V is TRBV7-9 and J is TRBJ2-3, with 7 bases identical to TRBD2. After removal of 1 base from V and 5 bases from J, the junction contained 9 bases not matched to a gene. The CDR3 has 16 amino acids. Per germline, CDR1 SEHNR and CDR2 FQNEAQ (reference sequence).

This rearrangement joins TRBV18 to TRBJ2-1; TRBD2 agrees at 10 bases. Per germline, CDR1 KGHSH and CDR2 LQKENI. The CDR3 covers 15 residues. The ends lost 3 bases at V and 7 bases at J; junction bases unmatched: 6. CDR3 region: CASSPRGSGRNEQFF. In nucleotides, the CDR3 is TGTGCCAGCTCACCGCGGGGTAGCGGGAGGAATGAGCAGTTCTTC.

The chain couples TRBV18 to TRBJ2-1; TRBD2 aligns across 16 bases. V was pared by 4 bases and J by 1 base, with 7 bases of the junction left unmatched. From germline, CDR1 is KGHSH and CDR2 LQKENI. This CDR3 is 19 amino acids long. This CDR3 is CASSRSGTSGRASYNEQFF. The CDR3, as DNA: TGTGCCAGCTCACGGTCCGGGACTAGCGGGAGGGCGTCCTACAATGAGCAGTTCTTC.

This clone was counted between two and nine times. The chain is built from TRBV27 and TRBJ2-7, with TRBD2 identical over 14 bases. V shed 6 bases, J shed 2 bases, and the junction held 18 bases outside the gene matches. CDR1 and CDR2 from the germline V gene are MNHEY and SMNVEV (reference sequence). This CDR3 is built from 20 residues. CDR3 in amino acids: CASRADRLAGGPGRTYEQYF. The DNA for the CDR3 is TGTGCCAGCAGAGCGGACCGACTAGCGGGAGGGCCGGGTAGGACCTACGAGCAGTACTTC.

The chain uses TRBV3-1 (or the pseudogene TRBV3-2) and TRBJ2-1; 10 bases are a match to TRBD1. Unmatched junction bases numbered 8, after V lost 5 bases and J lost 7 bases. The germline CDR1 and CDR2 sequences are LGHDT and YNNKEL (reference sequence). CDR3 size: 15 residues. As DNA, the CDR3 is TGTGCCAGCAGCTTCCGGGACAGGGGCGTAAATGAGCAGTTCTTC. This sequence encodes CASSFRDRGVNEQFF.

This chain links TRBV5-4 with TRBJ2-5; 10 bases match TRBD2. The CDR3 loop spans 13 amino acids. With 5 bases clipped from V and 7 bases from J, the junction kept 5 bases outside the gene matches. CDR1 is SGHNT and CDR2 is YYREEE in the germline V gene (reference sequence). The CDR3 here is CASRQAGGGTQYF. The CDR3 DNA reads TGTGCCAGCAGACAAGCGGGAGGGGGGACCCAGTACTTC.

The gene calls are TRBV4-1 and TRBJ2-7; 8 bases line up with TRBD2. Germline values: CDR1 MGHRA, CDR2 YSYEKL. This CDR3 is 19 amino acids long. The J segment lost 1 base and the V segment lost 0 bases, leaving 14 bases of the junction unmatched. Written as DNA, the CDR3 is TGCGCCAGCAGCCAAGAATCGGGGACTAGACAGGAGGAGTCCTACGAGCAGTACTTC. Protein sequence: CASSQESGTRQEESYEQYF.

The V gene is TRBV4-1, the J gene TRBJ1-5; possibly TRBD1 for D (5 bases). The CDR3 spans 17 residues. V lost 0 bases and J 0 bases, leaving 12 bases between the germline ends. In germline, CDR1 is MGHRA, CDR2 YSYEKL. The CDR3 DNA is TGCGCCAGCAGCCAAGAGTTGAAGGGGTATAGCAATCAGCCCCAGCATTTT. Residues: CASSQELKGYSNQPQHF.

CDR3 sequence: CASSPLRKADRSYNEQFF. In DNA, the CDR3 is TGTGCCAGCTCACCACTAAGGAAGGCGGATCGCTCCTACAATGAGCAGTTCTTC. J is TRBJ2-1 and V is TRBV18; the D is unclear. Trimming pared 1 base from V and 0 bases from J, leaving 16 bases between. This CDR3 has 18 amino acids. CDR1 and CDR2 (germline): KGHSH, LQKENI.

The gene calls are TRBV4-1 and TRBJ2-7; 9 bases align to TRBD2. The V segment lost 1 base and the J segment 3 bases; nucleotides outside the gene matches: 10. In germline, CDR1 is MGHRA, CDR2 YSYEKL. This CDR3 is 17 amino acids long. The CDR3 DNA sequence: TGCGCCAGCAGCCAAGGACCGCCGGGACTAGCATACTACGAGCAGTACTTC. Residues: CASSQGPPGLAYYEQYF.

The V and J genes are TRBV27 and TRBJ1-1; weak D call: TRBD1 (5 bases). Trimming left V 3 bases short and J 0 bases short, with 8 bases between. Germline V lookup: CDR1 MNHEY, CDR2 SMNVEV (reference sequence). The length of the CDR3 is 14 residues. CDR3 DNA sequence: TGTGCCAGCAGTTTTAGGGGTTTGAACACTGAAGCTTTCTTT. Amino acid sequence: CASSFRGLNTEAFF.

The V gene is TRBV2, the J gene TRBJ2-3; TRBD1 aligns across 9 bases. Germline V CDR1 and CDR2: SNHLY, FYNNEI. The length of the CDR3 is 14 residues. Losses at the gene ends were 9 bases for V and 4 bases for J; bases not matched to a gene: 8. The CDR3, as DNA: TGTGCCAGAGTTCGGGACAGGGTGTCAGATACGCAGTATTTT. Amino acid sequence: CARVRDRVSDTQYF.

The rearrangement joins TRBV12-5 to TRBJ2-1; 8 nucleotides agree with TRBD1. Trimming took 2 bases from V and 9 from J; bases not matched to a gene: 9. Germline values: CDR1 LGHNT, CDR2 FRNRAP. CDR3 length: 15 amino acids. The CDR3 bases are TGTGCTAGTGGTTTGAGGGGACAGGCTGGAAGTGAGCAGTTCTTC. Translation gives CASGLRGQAGSEQFF.

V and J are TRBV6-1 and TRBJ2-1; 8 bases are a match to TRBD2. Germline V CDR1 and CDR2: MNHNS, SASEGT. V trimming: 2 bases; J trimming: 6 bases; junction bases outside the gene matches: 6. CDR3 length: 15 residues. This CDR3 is CASSEFGGRSNEQFF. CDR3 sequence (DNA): TGTGCCAGCAGTGAATTTGGCGGGAGGAGCAATGAGCAGTTCTTC.

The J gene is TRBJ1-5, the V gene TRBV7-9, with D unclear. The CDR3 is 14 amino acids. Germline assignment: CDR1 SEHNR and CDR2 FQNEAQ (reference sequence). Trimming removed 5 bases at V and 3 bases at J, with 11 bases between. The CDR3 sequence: CASSVSGSNQPQHF. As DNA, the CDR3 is TGTGCCAGCAGCGTATCCGGGTCCAATCAGCCCCAGCATTTT.

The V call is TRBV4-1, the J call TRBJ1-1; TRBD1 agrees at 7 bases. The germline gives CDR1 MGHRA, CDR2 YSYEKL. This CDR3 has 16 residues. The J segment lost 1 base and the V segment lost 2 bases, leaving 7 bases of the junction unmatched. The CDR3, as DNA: TGCGCCAGCAGCCAACTCCCTAGGACAGGGAACACTGAAGCTTTCTTT. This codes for CASSQLPRTGNTEAFF.

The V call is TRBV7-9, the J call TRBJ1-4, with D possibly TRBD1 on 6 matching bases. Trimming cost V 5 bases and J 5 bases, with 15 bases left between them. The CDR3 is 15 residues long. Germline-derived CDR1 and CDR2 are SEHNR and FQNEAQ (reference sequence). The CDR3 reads CASSQGTSANEKLFF. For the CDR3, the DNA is TGTGCCAGCAGCCAAGGGACATCGGCCAATGAAAAACTGTTTTTT.

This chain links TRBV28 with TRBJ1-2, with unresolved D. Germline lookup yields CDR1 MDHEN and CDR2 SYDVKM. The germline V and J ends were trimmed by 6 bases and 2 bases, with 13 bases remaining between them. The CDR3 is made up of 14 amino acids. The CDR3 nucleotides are TGTGCCAGCAGGGGAGGTGTCAGCAACTATGGCTACACCTTC. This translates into CASRGGVSNYGYTF.

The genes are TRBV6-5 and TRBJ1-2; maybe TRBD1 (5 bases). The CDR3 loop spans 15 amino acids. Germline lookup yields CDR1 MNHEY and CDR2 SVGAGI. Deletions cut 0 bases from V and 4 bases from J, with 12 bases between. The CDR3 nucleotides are TGTGCCAGCAGTTACTCGGTACAGGACGGCTATGGCTACACCTTC. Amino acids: CASSYSVQDGYGYTF.

CDR3 region: CAWALVNEQFF. CDR3 nucleotide sequence: TGTGCCTGGGCCCTAGTGAATGAGCAGTTCTTC. J is TRBJ2-1 and V is TRBV30; D not certain. V gave up 5 bases and J gave up 7 bases, with 9 bases separating them. The CDR3 has 11 residues. Germline V gives CDR1 GTSNPN, CDR2 SVGIG (reference sequence).

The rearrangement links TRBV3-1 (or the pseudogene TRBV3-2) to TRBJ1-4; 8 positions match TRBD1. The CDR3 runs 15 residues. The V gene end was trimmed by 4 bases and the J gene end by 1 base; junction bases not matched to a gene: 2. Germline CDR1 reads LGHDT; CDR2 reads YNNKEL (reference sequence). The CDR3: CASSLQGGTNEKLFF. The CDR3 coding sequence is TGTGCCAGCAGCCTACAGGGGGGAACTAATGAAAAACTGTTTTTT.

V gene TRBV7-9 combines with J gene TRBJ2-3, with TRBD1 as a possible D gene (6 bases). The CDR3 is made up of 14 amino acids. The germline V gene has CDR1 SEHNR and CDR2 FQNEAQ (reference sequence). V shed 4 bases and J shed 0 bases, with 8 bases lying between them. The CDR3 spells CASSWTDSTDTQYF. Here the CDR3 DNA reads TGTGCCAGCAGCTGGACAGACAGCACAGATACGCAGTATTTT.

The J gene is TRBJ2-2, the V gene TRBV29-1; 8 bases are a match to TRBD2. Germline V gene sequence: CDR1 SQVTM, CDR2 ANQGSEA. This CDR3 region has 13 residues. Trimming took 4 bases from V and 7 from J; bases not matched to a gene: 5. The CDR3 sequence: CSVGSGGVGELFF. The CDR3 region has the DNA TGCAGCGTTGGATCGGGAGGGGTCGGGGAGCTGTTTTTT.

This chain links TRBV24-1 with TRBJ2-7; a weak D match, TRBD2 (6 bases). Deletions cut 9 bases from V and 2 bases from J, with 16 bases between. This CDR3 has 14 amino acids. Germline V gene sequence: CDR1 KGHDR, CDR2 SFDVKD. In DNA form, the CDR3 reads TGTGCCACCCCGGAGCGGGCCGGGCCCTACGAGCAGTACTTC. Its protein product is CATPERAGPYEQYF.

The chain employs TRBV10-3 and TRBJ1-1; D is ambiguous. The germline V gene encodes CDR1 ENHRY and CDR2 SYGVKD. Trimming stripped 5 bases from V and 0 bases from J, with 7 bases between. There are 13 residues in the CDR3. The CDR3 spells CAISSSLNTEAFF. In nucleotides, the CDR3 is TGTGCCATCAGTTCGTCCCTGAACACTGAAGCTTTCTTT.